The 21 T cell receptor beta chains in this list originate from one sample, sequenced in a study of shared clonotypes between healthy human individuals. Only in-frame clones appear in the TCRdb table, and some are missing; sequencing was by immunoSEQ multiplex PCR. The table records nearly 2 million clones, approximately 95% of them present only once. CD45RO-negative, CCR7-selected cells formed the naive CD8 fraction, which excluded terminally differentiated effector memory CD45RA+ cells. Material: naive CD8+ T cells sorted from blood. The receptor set was obtained from a young man in good health.

The genes are TRBV6-1 and TRBJ2-7; TRBD2 agrees at 7 bases. The CDR3 extends over 16 amino acids. Looked up from germline, CDR1 is MNHNS and CDR2 is SASEGT. With V trimmed by 2 bases and J by 3 bases, 10 bases remained unmatched. In DNA, the CDR3 is TGTGCCAGCAGTGAACTCCCTAGCGGCCTCCTCTACGAGCAGTACTTC. It yields the protein CASSELPSGLLYEQYF.

The V gene is TRBV7-8, the J gene TRBJ2-7; D possibly uses TRBD1 or TRBD2 (5 bases each). The CDR3 consists of 11 residues. Germline V gene data show CDR1 as SGHVS and CDR2 as FQNEAQ. Trimming removed 8 bases from V and 2 bases from J, with 7 bases in between. CDR3 region: CASGTPYEQYF. CDR3 DNA sequence: TGTGCCAGCGGGACCCCCTACGAGCAGTACTTC.

The chain couples TRBV27 to TRBJ1-2; unclear D gene. Germline V gives CDR1 MNHEY, CDR2 SMNVEV (reference sequence). The V and J ends lost 5 bases and 5 bases respectively, with 9 bases between them. The CDR3 runs to 12 residues. CDR3 loop: CASSQGGYGYTF. In nucleotides, the CDR3 is TGTGCCAGCAGTCAAGGAGGTTATGGCTACACCTTC.

The gene calls are TRBV5-4 and TRBJ1-2; unclear D gene. Germline CDR1 is SGHNT and CDR2 is YYREEE (reference sequence). CDR3 size: 16 residues. V lost 3 bases and J 0 bases, leaving 15 bases between the germline ends. CDR3 region: CASSSLDGSANYGYTF. CDR3 sequence (DNA): TGTGCCAGCAGCTCCCTAGACGGCTCAGCTAACTATGGCTACACCTTC.

The chain combines TRBV6-6 with TRBJ1-5; no clear D gene. The germline V gene has CDR1 MNHNY and CDR2 SVGAGI (reference sequence). The CDR3 spans 14 residues. Trimming cost V 0 bases and J 9 bases, with 12 bases left between them. In DNA form, the CDR3 reads TGTGCCAGCAGTTACTCACGATCGGAGGGGCCCCAGCATTTT. It specifies CASSYSRSEGPQHF.

The rearrangement uses TRBV9 and TRBJ1-4; maybe TRBD1 (5 bases). Germline values: CDR1 SGDLS, CDR2 YYNGEE. The CDR3 runs to 13 residues. V lost 3 bases and J 5 bases, leaving 8 bases between the germline ends. The CDR3 DNA reads TGTGCCAGCAGCGAGCGGGACAATGAAAAACTGTTTTTT. Encoded protein: CASSERDNEKLFF.

This chain joins TRBV28 and TRBJ2-7, with 8 bases fitting TRBD1. V gave up 8 bases and J gave up 6 bases; unmatched junction bases: 9. The CDR3 spans 13 residues. Looked up from germline, CDR1 is MDHEN and CDR2 is SYDVKM. The CDR3 DNA sequence: TGTGCCAGCGGAAGCACAGGGGGGAGCGAGCAGTACTTC. Its protein product is CASGSTGGSEQYF.

The gene calls are TRBV7-9 and TRBJ2-1, with D possibly matching TRBD1 (5 bases). CDR1 is SEHNR, CDR2 FQNEAQ, per germline (reference sequence). Trimming left V 5 bases short and J 6 bases short, with 11 bases between. There are 13 residues in the CDR3. CDR3 region: CASSLGHPNEQFF. In nucleotides, the CDR3 is TGTGCCAGCAGCCTGGGGCACCCCAATGAGCAGTTCTTC.

This clone has just one count. V and J are TRBV9 and TRBJ1-2, with 7 bases that match TRBD1. In germline, CDR1 is SGDLS, CDR2 YYNGEE. V trimming: 4 bases; J trimming: 6 bases; junction bases outside the gene matches: 18. This CDR3 contains 17 residues. CDR3 amino acids: CASSIEGTEFFADGYTF. CDR3 sequence (DNA): TGTGCCAGCAGCATAGAGGGGACAGAATTCTTCGCAGATGGCTACACCTTC.

About this clone: The sample carries other DNA sequences with the same CDR3. The rearrangement joins TRBV27 to TRBJ2-1; the match to TRBD2 covers 11 bases. This CDR3 is 15 amino acids long. V trimming: 5 bases; J trimming: 5 bases; junction bases outside the gene matches: 5. The V gene's germline CDR1 is MNHEY and CDR2 SMNVEV (reference sequence). The CDR3 loop is CASSPGTSGNNEQFF. The CDR3 DNA reads TGTGCCAGCAGTCCCGGGACTAGCGGTAACAATGAGCAGTTCTTC.

J is TRBJ2-7 and V is TRBV4-1, with 8 bases that match TRBD1. CDR3 length: 15 residues. With 8 bases clipped from V and 2 bases from J, the junction kept 11 bases outside the gene matches. Germline values: CDR1 MGHRA, CDR2 YSYEKL. CDR3 loop: CASAFAGTGAYEQYF. CDR3 nucleotide sequence: TGCGCCAGCGCCTTCGCAGGGACAGGCGCCTACGAGCAGTACTTC.

The chain recombines TRBV6-5 with TRBJ1-2; tentatively, D is TRBD1 (5 bases). V lost 6 bases to trimming and J lost 0 bases, with 14 bases between them. The CDR3 is 15 amino acids. The germline gives CDR1 MNHEY, CDR2 SVGAGI. CDR3 sequence (DNA): TGTGCCAGCAGGATTATCGACAGTGCTAACTATGGCTACACCTTC. It is translated as CASRIIDSANYGYTF.

A remark on this clone: The sample carries other DNA sequences with the same CDR3. The chain combines TRBV11-2 with TRBJ2-7; 8 bases match TRBD2. The CDR3 runs to 15 residues. V dropped 0 bases and J dropped 4; count of bases not matched to a gene: 5. CDR1 is SGHAT, CDR2 FQNNGV, per germline. The CDR3 DNA reads as TGTGCCAGCAGCTTAGAACCGGGAGGGGGATACGAGCAGTACTTC. This encodes CASSLEPGGGYEQYF.

This clone was detected a few times. The chain links TRBV13 to TRBJ1-6, with 8 bases identical to TRBD1. V trimming: 9 bases; J trimming: 7 bases; junction bases outside the gene matches: 2. Germline-derived CDR1 and CDR2 are PRHDT and FYEKMQ (reference sequence). CDR3 length: 12 residues. Here the CDR3 reads CASRTGNSPLHF. The DNA for the CDR3 is TGTGCCAGTAGGACAGGGAATTCACCCCTCCACTTT. The full variable domain, with the rest looked up from reference TRBV13 and TRBJ1-6, is AAGVIQSPRHLIKEKRETATLKCYPIPRHDTVYWYQQGPGQDPQFLISFYEKMQSDKGSIPDRFSAQQFSDYHSELNMSSLELGDSALYFCASRTGNSPLHFGNGTRLTVT.

The V gene is TRBV4-1, the J gene TRBJ2-5, with TRBD1 matching 7 bases. The V segment lost 2 bases and the J segment 6 bases; nucleotides outside the gene matches: 9. CDR1 is MGHRA, CDR2 YSYEKL, per germline. There are 15 residues in the CDR3. CDR3 protein: CASSQTPLQGKTQYF. CDR3 bases: TGCGCCAGCAGCCAAACTCCACTACAGGGGAAGACCCAGTACTTC.

This chain links TRBV19 with TRBJ2-1, with a weak D call TRBD2 (5 bases). The length of the CDR3 is 15 residues. Germline lookup yields CDR1 LNHDA and CDR2 SQIVND (reference sequence). Trimming took off 1 base at V and 6 bases at J, with 13 bases between the two ends. The CDR3 sequence: CASSIARELGNEQFF. The CDR3 region has the DNA TGTGCCAGTAGTATAGCCAGAGAACTAGGCAATGAGCAGTTCTTC.

This clone was seen just once. The CDR3 sequence is CASRPTGSWDGYTF. CDR3 DNA: TGTGCCAGCAGACCTACAGGGTCCTGGGATGGCTACACCTTC. This chain joins TRBV27 and TRBJ1-2, with D possibly TRBD1 on 6 matching bases. The V gene's germline CDR1 is MNHEY and CDR2 SMNVEV (reference sequence). The CDR3 runs 14 residues. Trimming pared 6 bases from V and 6 bases from J, leaving 17 bases between.

The chain is built from TRBV2 and TRBJ2-2, with D perhaps matching TRBD1 or TRBD2 (5 bases each). CDR3 size: 17 residues. The germline V gene encodes CDR1 SNHLY and CDR2 FYNNEI. The V and J ends lost 2 bases and 5 bases respectively, with 18 bases between them. The CDR3 sequence: CASSEIGGTSLTGELFF. In nucleotides, the CDR3 is TGTGCCAGCAGTGAAATTGGTGGGACCTCCCTTACCGGGGAGCTGTTTTTT.

This chain uses TRBV29-1 with TRBJ2-5; 12 positions match TRBD2. The CDR3 consists of 17 residues. After removal of 0 bases from V and 4 bases from J, the junction contained 9 bases not matched to a gene. Per germline, CDR1 SQVTM and CDR2 ANQGSEA. Written as DNA, the CDR3 is TGCAGCGTTGAAGATTTGGCTAGCGGGAGGGCCGTAGAGACCCAGTACTTC. Amino acid sequence: CSVEDLASGRAVETQYF. The full variable domain, its missing parts supplied by reference TRBV29-1 and TRBJ2-5, is SAVISQKPSRDICQRGTSLTIQCQVDSQVTMMFWYRQQPGQSLTLIATANQGSEATYESGFVIDKFPISRPNLTFSTLTVSNMSPEDSSIYLCSVEDLASGRAVETQYFGPGTRLLVL.

V and J are TRBV7-2 and TRBJ2-3, with 12 bases that match TRBD2. V lost 5 bases and J lost 2; bases outside the gene matches: 8. The CDR3 has 17 residues. Per germline, CDR1 SGHTA and CDR2 FQGNSA. CDR3 coding DNA: TGTGCCAGCAGCCCGAGGACTAGCGGGATTGTCACAGATACGCAGTATTTT. Protein: CASSPRTSGIVTDTQYF. Drawing the rest from reference TRBV7-2 and TRBJ2-3, the complete variable domain is GAGVSQSPSNKVTEKGKDVELRCDPISGHTALYWYRQSLGQGLEFLIYFQGNSAPDKSGLPSDRFSAERTGGSVSTLTIQRTQQEDSAVYLCASSPRTSGIVTDTQYFGPGTRLTVL.

V gene TRBV7-9 combines with J gene TRBJ1-2; D ambiguous. CDR3 length: 15 amino acids. V lost 5 bases, J lost 2 bases, and 15 bases lay in between. Germline CDR1 SEHNR, CDR2 FQNEAQ (reference sequence). For the CDR3, the DNA is TGTGCCAGCAGCCCCGAGGAGTTATTAAACTATGGCTACACCTTC. It yields the protein CASSPEELLNYGYTF.